This T cell receptor (beta chain) was retrieved from a study of PD-1 blockade in classical Hodgkin lymphoma. General study results and limits: Whereas CD4+ TCR diversity had risen significantly by C4D1, CD8+ TCR diversity had not.

No patient escaped relapse after autologous stem cell transplantation, and brentuximab vedotin exposure varied. Comments on this clone: Antigen specificity is unknown.

TCRdb keeps only in-frame clones here, not all; method: immunoSEQ multiplex PCR. The repertoire consists of 35,000 to 55,000 clones, with approximately 79% occurring once and the leading ten covering about 3%. The clonotype comes from a human donor with classical Hodgkin lymphoma. The sequenced sample was peripheral blood mononuclear cells (PBMCs), obtained before the second cycle of nivolumab.

The CDR3 DNA sequence: TGTGCCAGCACCTTACTGGGAGATACGCAGTATTTT. Its protein is CASTLLGDTQYF. The rearrangement uses TRBV6-5 and TRBJ2-3; D ambiguous. Trimming removed 7 bases from V and 5 bases from J, with 10 bases in between. Germline-derived CDR1 and CDR2 are MNHEY and SVGAGI. This CDR3 spans 12 amino acids.